This T cell receptor (beta chain) stems from a study of T cell repertoires in cytomegalovirus infection. Study at large: In the study, CMV epitopes included recently identified HLA-C-restricted and well-studied HLA-B-restricted ones. Public TCR beta signatures were indicative of both CMV infection and a matching HLA type. Study outcomes and limitations: Ex vivo, HLA-C-restricted CMV-specific TCR beta clonotypes prevailed over the rest of the response.

TCRdb passed the reads through MiXCR, listing each CDR3 protein once. The repertoire holds about 770,000 distinct CDR3 sequences, with just under 30% as singletons. The length of the CDR3 is 15 residues. V gave up 4 bases and J gave up 5 bases, with 17 bases separating them. CDR1 is SGHTA and CDR2 is FQGNSA in the germline V gene. There are many counts of this clonotype. Its cognate antigen is unknown. J is TRBJ2-5 and V is TRBV7-2; perhaps TRBD2 as D (6 bases). The input for sequencing was cultured CD8+ T cells from PBMCs, taken from culture after CMV antigen stimulation. The sequence derives from a human donor in good health (CMV status not recorded). Some clones in this sample may be carry-over from other donors' samples. The CDR3 DNA reads as TGTGCCAGCAGCTCCCGGGGGTCGGGGAAGGAGACCCAGTACTTC. Its translation: CASSSRGSGKETQYF.